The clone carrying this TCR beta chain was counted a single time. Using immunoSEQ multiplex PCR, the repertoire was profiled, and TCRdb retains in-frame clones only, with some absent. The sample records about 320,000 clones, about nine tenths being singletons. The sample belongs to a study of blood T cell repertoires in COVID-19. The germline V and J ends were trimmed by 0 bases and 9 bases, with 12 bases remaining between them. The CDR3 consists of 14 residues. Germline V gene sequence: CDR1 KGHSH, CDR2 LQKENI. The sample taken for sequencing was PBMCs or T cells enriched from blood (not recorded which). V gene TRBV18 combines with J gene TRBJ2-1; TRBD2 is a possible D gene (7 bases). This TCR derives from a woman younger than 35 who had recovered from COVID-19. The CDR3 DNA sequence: TGTGCCAGCTCACCACCGGGGGGGCAGGGTGAGCAGTTCTTC. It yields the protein CASSPPGGQGEQFF.